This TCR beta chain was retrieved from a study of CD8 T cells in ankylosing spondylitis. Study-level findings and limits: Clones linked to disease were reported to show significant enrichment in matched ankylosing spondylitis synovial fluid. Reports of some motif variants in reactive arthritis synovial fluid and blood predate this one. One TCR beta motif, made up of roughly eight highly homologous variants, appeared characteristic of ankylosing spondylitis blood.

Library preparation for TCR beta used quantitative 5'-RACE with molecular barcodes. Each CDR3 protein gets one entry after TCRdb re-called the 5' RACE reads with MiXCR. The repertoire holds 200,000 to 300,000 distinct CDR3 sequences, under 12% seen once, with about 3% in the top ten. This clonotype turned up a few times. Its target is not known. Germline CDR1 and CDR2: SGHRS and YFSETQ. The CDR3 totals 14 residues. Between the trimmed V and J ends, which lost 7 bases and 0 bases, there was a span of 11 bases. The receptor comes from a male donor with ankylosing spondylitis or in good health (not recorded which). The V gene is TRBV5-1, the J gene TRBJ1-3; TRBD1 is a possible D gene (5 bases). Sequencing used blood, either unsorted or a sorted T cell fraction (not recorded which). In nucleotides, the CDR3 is TGCGCCAGCGGGGACGGGAGCTCTGGAAACACCATATATTTT. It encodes CASGDGSSGNTIYF.